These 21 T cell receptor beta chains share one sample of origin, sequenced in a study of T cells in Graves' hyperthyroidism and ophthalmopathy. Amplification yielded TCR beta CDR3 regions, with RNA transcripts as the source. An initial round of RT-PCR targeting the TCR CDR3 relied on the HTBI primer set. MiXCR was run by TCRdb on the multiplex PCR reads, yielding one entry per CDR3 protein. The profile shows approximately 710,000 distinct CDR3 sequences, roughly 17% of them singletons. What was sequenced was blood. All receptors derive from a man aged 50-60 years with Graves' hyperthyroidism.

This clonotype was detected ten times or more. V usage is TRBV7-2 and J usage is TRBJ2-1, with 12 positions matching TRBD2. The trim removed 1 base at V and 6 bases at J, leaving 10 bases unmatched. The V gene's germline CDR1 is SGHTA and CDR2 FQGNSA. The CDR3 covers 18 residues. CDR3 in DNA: TGTGCCAGCAGCTTAGGGGGCCCACTAGCGGGAGGTCCCAATGAGCAGTTCTTC. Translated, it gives CASSLGGPLAGGPNEQFF.

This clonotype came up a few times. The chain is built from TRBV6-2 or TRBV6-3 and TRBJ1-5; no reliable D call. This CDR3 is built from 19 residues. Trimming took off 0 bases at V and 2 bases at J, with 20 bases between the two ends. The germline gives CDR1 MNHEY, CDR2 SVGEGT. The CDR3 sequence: CASSYSRLRPEGGNQPQHF. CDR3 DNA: TGTGCCAGCAGTTACTCGCGGTTGAGACCCGAGGGAGGCAATCAGCCCCAGCATTTT.

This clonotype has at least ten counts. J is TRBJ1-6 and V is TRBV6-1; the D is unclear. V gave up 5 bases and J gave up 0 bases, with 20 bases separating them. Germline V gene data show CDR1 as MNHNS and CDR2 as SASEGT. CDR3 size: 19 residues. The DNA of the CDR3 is TGTGCCAGCAGTTCCCGGGCCCACCCGGCATCCTCCTATAATTCACCCCTCCACTTT. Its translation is CASSSRAHPASSYNSPLHF.

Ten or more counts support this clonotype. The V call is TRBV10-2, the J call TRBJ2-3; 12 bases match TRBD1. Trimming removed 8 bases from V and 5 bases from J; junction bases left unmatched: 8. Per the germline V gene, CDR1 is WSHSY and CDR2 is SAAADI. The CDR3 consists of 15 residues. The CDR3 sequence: CASWDRGRIGDTQYF. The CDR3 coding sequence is TGCGCCAGCTGGGACAGGGGGCGTATTGGAGATACGCAGTATTTT.

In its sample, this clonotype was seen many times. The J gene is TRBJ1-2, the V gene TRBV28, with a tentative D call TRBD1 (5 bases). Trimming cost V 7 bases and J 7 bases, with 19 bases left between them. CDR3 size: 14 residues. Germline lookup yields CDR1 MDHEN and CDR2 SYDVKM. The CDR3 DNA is TGTGCCAGCACCCCATACGGCAGGGAGGCTGGCTACACCTTC. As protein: CASTPYGREAGYTF.

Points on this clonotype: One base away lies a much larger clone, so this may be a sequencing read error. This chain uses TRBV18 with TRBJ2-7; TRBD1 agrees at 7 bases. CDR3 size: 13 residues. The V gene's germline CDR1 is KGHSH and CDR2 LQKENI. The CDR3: CASSPQGAWERYF. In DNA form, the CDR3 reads TGTGCCAGCTCACCACAGGGGGCGTGGGAGCGGTACTTC. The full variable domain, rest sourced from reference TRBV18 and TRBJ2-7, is NAGVMQNPRHLVRRRGQEARLRCSPMKGHSHVYWYRQLPEEGLKFMVYLQKENIIDESGMPKERFSAEFPKEGPSILRIQQVVRGDSAAYFCASSPQGAWERYFGPGTRLTVT.

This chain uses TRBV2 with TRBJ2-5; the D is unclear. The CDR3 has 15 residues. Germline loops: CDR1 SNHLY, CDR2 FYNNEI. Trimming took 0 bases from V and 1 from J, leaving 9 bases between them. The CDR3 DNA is TGTGCCAGCAGTGAAGCGAGGAGCCTCCAAGAGACCCAGTACTTC. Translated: CASSEARSLQETQYF.

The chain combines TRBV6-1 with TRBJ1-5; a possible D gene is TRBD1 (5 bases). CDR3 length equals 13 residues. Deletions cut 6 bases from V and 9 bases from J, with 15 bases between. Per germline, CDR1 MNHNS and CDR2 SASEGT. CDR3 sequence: CASSPGGIGPQHF. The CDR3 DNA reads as TGTGCCAGCAGCCCCGGGGGGATTGGGCCCCAGCATTTT.

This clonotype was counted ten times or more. The CDR3 sequence is CASSPIGLSPTGTGELFF. The CDR3 region has the DNA TGTGCCAGCAGTCCGATCGGTCTAAGCCCCACGGGCACCGGGGAGCTGTTTTTT. The genes are TRBV28 and TRBJ2-2; unclear D gene. The CDR3 loop spans 18 amino acids. Germline V gives CDR1 MDHEN, CDR2 SYDVKM. Deletions cut 5 bases from V and 4 bases from J, with 23 bases between.

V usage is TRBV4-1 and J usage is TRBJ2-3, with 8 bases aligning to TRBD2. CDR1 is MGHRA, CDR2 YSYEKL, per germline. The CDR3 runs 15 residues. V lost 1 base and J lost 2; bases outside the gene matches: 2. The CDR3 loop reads CASSQVAGTTDTQYF. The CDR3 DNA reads TGCGCCAGCAGCCAAGTAGCGGGGACCACAGATACGCAGTATTTT.

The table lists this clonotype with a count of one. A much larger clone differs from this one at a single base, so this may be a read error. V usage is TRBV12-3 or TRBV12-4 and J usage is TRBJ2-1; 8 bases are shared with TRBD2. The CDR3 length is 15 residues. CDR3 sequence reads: CVSSKAGETQNEQFF. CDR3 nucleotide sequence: TGTGTCAGCAGTAAAGCGGGAGAGACACAAAATGAGCAGTTCTTC.

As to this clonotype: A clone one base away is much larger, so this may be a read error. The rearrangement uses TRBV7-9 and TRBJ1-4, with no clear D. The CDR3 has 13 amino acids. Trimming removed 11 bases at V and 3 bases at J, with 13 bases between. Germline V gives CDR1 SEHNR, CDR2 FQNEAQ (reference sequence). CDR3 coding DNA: TGTGCCGGGCGACTAGCAGCTAATGAAAAACTGTTTTTT. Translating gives CAGRLAANEKLFF.

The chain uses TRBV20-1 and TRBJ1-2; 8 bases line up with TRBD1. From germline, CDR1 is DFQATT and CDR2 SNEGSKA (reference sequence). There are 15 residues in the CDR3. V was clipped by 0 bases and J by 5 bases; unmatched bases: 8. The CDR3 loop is CSARDYRGAKYGYTF. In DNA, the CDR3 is TGCAGTGCTAGAGATTACAGGGGGGCCAAGTATGGCTACACCTTC.

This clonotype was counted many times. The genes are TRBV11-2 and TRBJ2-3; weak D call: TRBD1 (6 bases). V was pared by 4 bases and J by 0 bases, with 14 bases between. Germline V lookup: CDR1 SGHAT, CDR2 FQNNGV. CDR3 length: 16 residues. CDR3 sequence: CASSYRDVPSTDTQYF. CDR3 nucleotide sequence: TGTGCCAGCAGCTACAGGGACGTCCCGAGCACAGATACGCAGTATTTT. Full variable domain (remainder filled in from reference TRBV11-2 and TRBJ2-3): EAGVAQSPRYKIIEKRQSVAFWCNPISGHATLYWYQQILGQGPKLLIQFQNNGVVDDSQLPKDRFSAERLKGVDSTLKIQPAKLEDSAVYLCASSYRDVPSTDTQYFGPGTRLTVL.

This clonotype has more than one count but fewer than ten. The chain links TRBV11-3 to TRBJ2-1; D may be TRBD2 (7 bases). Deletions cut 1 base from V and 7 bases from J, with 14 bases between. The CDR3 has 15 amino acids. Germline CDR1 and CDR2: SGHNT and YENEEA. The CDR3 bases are TGTGCCAGCAGCTTAGTCGCGGGGGCTCGAAATGAGCAGTTCTTC. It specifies CASSLVAGARNEQFF.

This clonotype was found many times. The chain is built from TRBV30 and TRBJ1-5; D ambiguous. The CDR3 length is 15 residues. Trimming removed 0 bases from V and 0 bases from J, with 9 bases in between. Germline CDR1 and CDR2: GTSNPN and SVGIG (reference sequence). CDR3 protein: CAWSVQVFSNQPQHF. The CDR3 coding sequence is TGTGCCTGGAGTGTACAAGTCTTTAGCAATCAGCCCCAGCATTTT. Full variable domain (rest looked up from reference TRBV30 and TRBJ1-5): SQTIHQWPATLVQPVGSPLSLECTVEGTSNPNLYWYRQAAGRGLQLLFYSVGIGQISSEVPQNLSASRPQDRQFILSSKKLLLSDSGFYLCAWSVQVFSNQPQHFGDGTRLSIL.

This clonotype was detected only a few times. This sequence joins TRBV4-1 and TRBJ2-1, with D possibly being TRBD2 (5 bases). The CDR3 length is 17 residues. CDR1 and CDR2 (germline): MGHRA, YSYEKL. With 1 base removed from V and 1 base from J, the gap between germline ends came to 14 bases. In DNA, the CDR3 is TGCGCCAGCAGCCAAGGACTCGCGAGGAGGTCCTACAATGAGCAGTTCTTC. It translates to CASSQGLARRSYNEQFF.

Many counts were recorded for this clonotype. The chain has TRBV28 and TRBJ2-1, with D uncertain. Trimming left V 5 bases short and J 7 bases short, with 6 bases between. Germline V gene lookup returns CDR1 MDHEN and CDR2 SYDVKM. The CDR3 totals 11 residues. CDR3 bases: TGTGCCAGCAGTGACTTTAATGAGCAGTTCTTC. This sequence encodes CASSDFNEQFF.

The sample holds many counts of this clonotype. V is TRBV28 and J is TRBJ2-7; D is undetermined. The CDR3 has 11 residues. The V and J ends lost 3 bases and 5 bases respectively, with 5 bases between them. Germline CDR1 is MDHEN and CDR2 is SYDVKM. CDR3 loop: CASSFSHEQYF. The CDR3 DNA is TGTGCCAGCAGTTTTTCCCACGAGCAGTACTTC.

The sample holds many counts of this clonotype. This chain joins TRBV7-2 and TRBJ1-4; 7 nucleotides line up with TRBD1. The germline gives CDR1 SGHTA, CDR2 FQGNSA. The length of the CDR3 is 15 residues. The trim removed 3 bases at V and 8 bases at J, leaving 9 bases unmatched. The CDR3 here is CASSLAGTAAEKLFF. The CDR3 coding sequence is TGTGCCAGCAGCTTGGCCGGGACAGCGGCGGAAAAACTGTTTTTT.

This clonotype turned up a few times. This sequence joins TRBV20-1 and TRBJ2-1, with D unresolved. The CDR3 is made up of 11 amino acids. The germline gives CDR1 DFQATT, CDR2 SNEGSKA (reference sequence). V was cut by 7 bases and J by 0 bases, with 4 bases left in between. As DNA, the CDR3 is TGCAGTGAACACTCCTACAATGAGCAGTTCTTC. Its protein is CSEHSYNEQFF.